This T cell receptor (beta chain) was documented in a study of blood T cell repertoires in COVID-19. Study-wide background: The analysed material was cDNA or gDNA that came from T cells, B-cell-depleted T cells, or PBMCs.

Methods used by the authors: Amplification with reference gene primers provided the estimates of nucleated cell counts. Sequenced by immunoSEQ multiplex PCR; TCRdb stores in-frame clones only, minus some. The DNA gave D and trimming, while V, J and clone size come from that table. This table has 30,000 to 45,000 clones, 75% to 90% appearing once. The CDR3 contains 13 residues. Between the trimmed V and J ends, which lost 0 bases and 7 bases, there was a span of 10 bases. The germline V gene encodes CDR1 ENHRY and CDR2 SYGVKD. The sequenced sample consisted of peripheral blood. The source is a human donor in a cohort sampled during active COVID-19. The chain employs TRBV10-3 and TRBJ2-7; D gene uncertain. CDR3 residues: CAISESRGKEQYF. The CDR3 region has the DNA TGTGCCATCAGTGAGTCGCGAGGTAAGGAGCAGTACTTC.